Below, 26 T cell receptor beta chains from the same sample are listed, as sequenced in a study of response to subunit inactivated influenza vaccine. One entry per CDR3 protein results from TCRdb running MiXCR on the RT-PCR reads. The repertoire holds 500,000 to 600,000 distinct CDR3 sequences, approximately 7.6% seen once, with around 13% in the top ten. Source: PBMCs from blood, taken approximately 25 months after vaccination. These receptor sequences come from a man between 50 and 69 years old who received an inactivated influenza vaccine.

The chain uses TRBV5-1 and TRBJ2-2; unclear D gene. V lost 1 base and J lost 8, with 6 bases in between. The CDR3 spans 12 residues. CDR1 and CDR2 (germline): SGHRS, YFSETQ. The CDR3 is CASSLKTGELFF. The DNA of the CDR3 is TGCGCCAGCAGCTTGAAGACAGGGGAGCTGTTTTTT.

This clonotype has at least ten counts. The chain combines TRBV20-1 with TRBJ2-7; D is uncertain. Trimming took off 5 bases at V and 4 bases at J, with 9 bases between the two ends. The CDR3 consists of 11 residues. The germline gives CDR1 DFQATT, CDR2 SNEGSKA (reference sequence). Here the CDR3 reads CSAGLIYEQYF. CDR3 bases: TGCAGTGCTGGGCTGATTTACGAGCAGTACTTC.

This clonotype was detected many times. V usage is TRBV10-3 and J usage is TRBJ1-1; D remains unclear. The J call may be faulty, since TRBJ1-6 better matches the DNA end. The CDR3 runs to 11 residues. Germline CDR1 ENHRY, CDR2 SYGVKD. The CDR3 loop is CAISEGRVLHF. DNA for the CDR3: TGTGCCATCAGTGAAGGGCGAGTCCTCCACTTT.

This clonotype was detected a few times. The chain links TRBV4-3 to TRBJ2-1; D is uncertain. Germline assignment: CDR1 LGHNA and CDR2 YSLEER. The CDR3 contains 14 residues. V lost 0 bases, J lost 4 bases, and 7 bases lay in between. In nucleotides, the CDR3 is TGCGCCAGCAGCCAAGAAAGTAGGTACAATGAGCAGTTCTTC. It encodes CASSQESRYNEQFF.

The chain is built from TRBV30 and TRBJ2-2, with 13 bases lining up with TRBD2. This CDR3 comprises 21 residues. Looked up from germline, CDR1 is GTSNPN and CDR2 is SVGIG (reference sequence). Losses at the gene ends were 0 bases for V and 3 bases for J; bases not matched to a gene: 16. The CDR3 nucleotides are TGTGCCTGGAGTGTAACGTCGTCCTGGACTAGCGGGAGCCGGTACACCGGGGAGCTGTTTTTT. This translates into CAWSVTSSWTSGSRYTGELFF.

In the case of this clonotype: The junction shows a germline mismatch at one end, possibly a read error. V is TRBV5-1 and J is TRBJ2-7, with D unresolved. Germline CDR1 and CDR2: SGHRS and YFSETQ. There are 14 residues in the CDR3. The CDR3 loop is CASSLAGLSDEQYF. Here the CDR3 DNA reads TGCGCCAGCAGCTTGGCAGGCCTCTCCGACGAGCAGTACTTC.

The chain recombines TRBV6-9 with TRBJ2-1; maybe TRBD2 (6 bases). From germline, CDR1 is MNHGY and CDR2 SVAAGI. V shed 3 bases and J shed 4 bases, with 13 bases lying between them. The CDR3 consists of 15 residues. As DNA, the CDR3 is TGTGCCAGCAGTTACGCTAGCGTCGCTTACAATGAGCAGTTCTTC. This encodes CASSYASVAYNEQFF.

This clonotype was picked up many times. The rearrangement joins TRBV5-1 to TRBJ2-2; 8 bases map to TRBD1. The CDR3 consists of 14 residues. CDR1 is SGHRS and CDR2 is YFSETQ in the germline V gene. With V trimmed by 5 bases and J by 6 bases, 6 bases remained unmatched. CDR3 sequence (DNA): TGCGCCAGCAGTGTGGACAGGGTAGCCGGGGAGCTGTTTTTT. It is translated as CASSVDRVAGELFF.

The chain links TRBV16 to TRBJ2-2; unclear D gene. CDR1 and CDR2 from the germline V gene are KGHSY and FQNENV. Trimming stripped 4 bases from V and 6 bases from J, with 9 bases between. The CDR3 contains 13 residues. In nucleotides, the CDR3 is TGTGCCAGCAGCCGTACCTACCCCGGGGAGCTGTTTTTT. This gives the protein CASSRTYPGELFF. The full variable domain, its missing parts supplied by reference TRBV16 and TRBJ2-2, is GEEVAQTPKHLVRGEGQKAKLYCAPIKGHSYVFWYQQVLKNEFKFLISFQNENVFDETGMPKERFSAKCLPNSPCSLEIQATKLEDSAVYFCASSRTYPGELFFGEGSRLTVL.

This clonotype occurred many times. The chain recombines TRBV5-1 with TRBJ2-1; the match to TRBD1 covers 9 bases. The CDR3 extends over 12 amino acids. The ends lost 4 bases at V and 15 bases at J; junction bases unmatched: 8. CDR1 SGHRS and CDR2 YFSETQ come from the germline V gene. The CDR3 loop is CASSMGQGLTFF. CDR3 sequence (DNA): TGCGCCAGCAGCATGGGACAGGGATTAACGTTCTTC.

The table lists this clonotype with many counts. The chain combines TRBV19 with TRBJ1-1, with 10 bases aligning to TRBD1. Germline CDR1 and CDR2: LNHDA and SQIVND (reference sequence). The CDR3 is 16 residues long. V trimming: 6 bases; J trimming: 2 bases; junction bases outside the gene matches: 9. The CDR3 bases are TGTGCCAGTAGAATATCCGGGACAGGGGCCAACACTGAAGCTTTCTTT. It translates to CASRISGTGANTEAFF.

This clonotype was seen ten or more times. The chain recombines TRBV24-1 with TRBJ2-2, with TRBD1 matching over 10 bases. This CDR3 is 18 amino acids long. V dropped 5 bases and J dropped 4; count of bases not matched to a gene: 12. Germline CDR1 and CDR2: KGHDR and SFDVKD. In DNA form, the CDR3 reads TGTGCCACCAGTGGCGGGACAGCCGGGACAGGGGTCACCGGGGAGCTGTTTTTT. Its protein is CATSGGTAGTGVTGELFF.

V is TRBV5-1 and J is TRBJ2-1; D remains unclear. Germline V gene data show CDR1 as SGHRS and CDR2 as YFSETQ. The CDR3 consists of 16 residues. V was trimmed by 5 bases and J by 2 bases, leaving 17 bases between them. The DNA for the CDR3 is TGCGCCAGCAGTCTCACTGCATGGCGGACCTACAATGAGCAGTTCTTC. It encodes CASSLTAWRTYNEQFF.

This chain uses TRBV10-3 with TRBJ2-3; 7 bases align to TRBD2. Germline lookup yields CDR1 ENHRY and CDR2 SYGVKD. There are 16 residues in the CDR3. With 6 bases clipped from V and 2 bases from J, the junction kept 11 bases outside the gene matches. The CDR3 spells CAISPGQSGTTDTQYF. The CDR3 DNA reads TGTGCCATCAGCCCGGGTCAAAGCGGGACCACAGATACGCAGTATTTT.

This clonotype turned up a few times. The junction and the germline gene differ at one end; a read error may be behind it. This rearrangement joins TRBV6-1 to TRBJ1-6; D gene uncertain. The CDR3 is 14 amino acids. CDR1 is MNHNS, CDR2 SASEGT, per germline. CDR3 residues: CASREDGYDSPLHF. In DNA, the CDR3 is TGTGCCAGCAGGGAAGACGGATACGATTCACCCCTCCACTTT.

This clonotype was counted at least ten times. CDR3: CSASLRGSNQPQHF. DNA for the CDR3: TGCAGTGCCAGCCTCAGGGGGAGCAATCAGCCCCAGCATTTT. This chain uses TRBV20-1 with TRBJ1-5; TRBD1 aligns across 7 bases. V dropped 6 bases and J dropped 1; count of bases not matched to a gene: 6. CDR3 length equals 14 residues. Germline loops: CDR1 DFQATT, CDR2 SNEGSKA (reference sequence).

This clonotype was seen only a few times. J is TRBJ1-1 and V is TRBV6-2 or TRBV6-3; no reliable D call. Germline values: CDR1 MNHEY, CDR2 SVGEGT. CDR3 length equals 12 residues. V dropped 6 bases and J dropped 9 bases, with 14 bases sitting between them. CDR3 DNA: TGTGCCAGCAGCCGCATGGAGGGAAAAGCTTTCTTT. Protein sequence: CASSRMEGKAFF.

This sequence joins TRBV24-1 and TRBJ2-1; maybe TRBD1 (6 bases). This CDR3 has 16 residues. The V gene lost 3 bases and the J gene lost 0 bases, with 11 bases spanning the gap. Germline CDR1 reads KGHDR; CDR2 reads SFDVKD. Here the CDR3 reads CATSDVTGSSYNEQFF. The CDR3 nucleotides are TGTGCCACCAGTGATGTAACAGGGAGCTCCTACAATGAGCAGTTCTTC.

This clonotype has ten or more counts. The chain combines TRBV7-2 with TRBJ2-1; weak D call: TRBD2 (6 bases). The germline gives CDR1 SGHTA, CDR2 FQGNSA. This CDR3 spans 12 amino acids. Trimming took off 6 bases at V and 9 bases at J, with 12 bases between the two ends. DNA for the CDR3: TGTGCCAGCAGAAAGGAGGGGATTGAGCAGTTCTTC. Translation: CASRKEGIEQFF.

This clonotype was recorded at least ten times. The CDR3 DNA follows: TGTGCCAGCAGTAGGGTGGGAGGGAAATCCTACGAGCAGTACTTC. Translated, it gives CASSRVGGKSYEQYF. V and J are TRBV12-3 or TRBV12-4 and TRBJ2-7, with 7 bases lining up with TRBD2. CDR3 size: 15 residues. The ends lost 5 bases at V and 1 base at J; junction bases unmatched: 8.

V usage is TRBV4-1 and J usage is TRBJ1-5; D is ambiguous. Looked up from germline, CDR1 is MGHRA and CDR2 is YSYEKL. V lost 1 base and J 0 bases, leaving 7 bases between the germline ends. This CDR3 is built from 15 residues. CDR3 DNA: TGCGCCAGCAGCCAAGTTCCATTTAGCAATCAGCCCCAGCATTTT. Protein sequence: CASSQVPFSNQPQHF.

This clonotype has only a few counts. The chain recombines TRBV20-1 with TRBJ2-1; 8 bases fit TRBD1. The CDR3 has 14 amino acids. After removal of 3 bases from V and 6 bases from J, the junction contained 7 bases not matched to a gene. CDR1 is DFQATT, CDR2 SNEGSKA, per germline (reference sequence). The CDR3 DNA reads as TGCAGTGCTAGTCGCGGACAGGGTGCCAATGAGCAGTTCTTC. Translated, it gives CSASRGQGANEQFF.

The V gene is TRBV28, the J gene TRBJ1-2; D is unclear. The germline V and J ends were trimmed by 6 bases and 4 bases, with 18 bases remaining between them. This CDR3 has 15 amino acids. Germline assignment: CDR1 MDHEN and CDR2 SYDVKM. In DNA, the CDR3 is TGTGCCAGCAGCTCCCCTCCGATCGGTATCTATGGCTACACCTTC. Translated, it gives CASSSPPIGIYGYTF.

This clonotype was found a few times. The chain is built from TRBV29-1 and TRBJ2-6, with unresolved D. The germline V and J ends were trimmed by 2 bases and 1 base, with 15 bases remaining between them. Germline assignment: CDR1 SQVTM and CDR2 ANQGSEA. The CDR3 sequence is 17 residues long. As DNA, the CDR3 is TGCAGCGTTGAATATTTGAGAGAAGAGTCTGGGGCCAACGTCCTGACTTTC. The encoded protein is CSVEYLREESGANVLTF.

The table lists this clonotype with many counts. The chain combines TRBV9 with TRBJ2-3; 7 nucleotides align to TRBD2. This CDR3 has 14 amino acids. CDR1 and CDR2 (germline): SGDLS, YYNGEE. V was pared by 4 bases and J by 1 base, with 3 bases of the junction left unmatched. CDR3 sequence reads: CASSLGLGTDTQYF. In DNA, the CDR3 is TGTGCCAGCAGCTTAGGACTAGGCACAGATACGCAGTATTTT.

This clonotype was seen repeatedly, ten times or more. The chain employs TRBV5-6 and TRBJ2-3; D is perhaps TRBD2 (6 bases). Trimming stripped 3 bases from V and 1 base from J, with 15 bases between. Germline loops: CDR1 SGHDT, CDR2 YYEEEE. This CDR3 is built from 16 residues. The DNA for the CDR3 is TGTGCCAGCAGCTCCGACCCTGGCGGGGGCACAGATACGCAGTATTTT. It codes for CASSSDPGGGTDTQYF. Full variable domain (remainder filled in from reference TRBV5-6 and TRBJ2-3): DAGVTQSPTHLIKTRGQQVTLRCSPKSGHDTVSWYQQALGQGPQFIFQYYEEEERQRGNFPDRFSGHQFPNYSSELNVNALLLGDSALYLCASSSDPGGGTDTQYFGPGTRLTVL.